This T cell receptor beta chain was identified in a study of early T cells in non-severe SARS-CoV-2 infection. This clonotype was recorded many times. TCRdb reanalysed the 5' RACE reads using MiXCR and keeps one entry per CDR3 protein. The sample gives around 58,000 distinct CDR3 sequences, more than 4% of which show up once; 4.9% is in the top ten. CDR1 is MGHDK and CDR2 is SYGVNS in the germline V gene. This CDR3 has 14 amino acids. The germline V and J ends were trimmed by 8 bases and 2 bases, with 13 bases remaining between them. The clonotype originates from an adult who was a healthcare worker with PCR-confirmed SARS-CoV-2 infection or an uninfected control (not recorded which). The sequenced sample was whole blood. The V gene is TRBV25-1, the J gene TRBJ2-1, with D maybe TRBD1 (6 bases). The CDR3: CASPDRSAYNEQFF. The CDR3 nucleotides read TGTGCCAGCCCCGACAGGTCTGCCTACAATGAGCAGTTCTTC. Drawing the rest from reference TRBV25-1 and TRBJ2-1, the complete variable domain is EADIYQTPRYLVIGTGKKITLECSQTMGHDKMYWYQQDPGMELHLIHYSYGVNSTEKGDLSSESTVSRIRTEHFPLTLESARPSHTSQYLCASPDRSAYNEQFFGPGTRLTVL.